Following are 30 T cell receptor beta chains from one sample sequenced in a study of blood T cell repertoires in COVID-19. Assay used: immunoSEQ multiplex PCR; TCRdb lists only in-frame clones, some missing. The sample holds approximately 480,000 clones; 75% to 90% are singletons and the top ten take roughly 0.92%. The sequenced sample was peripheral blood. These receptors were obtained from a man aged 18 to 29 with COVID-19, enrolled during active disease.

The rearrangement uses TRBV7-3 and TRBJ2-7, with 7 bases aligning to TRBD1. Trimming at V came to 4 bases and at J to 7 bases, leaving 4 bases not matched to a gene. Germline V CDR1 and CDR2: SGHTA, FQGTGA. The CDR3 length is 12 residues. Written as DNA, the CDR3 is TGTGCCAGCAGCTCCGGGACAGATGAGCAGTACTTC. It specifies CASSSGTDEQYF.

This chain links TRBV5-4 with TRBJ2-6, with 12 bases lining up with TRBD2. Germline loops: CDR1 SGHNT, CDR2 YYREEE (reference sequence). The CDR3 consists of 19 residues. Unmatched junction bases numbered 4, after V lost 0 bases and J lost 0 bases. The CDR3 DNA reads TGTGCCAGCAGCTTGGCGGGACTAGCGGGTATCTCTGGGGCCAACGTCCTGACTTTC. As protein: CASSLAGLAGISGANVLTF.

This chain uses TRBV6-5 with TRBJ1-2; perhaps TRBD1 as D (5 bases). The germline gives CDR1 MNHEY, CDR2 SVGAGI. This CDR3 region has 13 residues. V shed 7 bases and J shed 4 bases, with 13 bases lying between them. For the CDR3, the DNA is TGTGCCAGCACCAACGGGGGACTCTATGGCTACACCTTC. This gives the protein CASTNGGLYGYTF.

The V and J genes are TRBV5-6 and TRBJ2-1; 9 bases fit TRBD2. Germline CDR1 and CDR2: SGHDT and YYEEEE. V was pared by 1 base and J by 8 bases, with 13 bases of the junction left unmatched. This CDR3 region has 17 residues. CDR3 in DNA: TGTGCCAGCAGCTTGTTCGTTGGCGGGAGGGCCTTTCATGAGCAGTTCTTC. It encodes CASSLFVGGRAFHEQFF.

This chain joins TRBV13 and TRBJ2-7, with 8 bases identical to TRBD1. This CDR3 has 16 amino acids. The V segment lost 5 bases and the J segment 0 bases; nucleotides outside the gene matches: 9. The germline V gene encodes CDR1 PRHDT and CDR2 FYEKMQ (reference sequence). CDR3 protein: CASSRGQGGRSYEQYF. The CDR3 DNA sequence: TGTGCCAGCAGCCGAGGACAGGGAGGCCGCTCCTACGAGCAGTACTTC.

In nucleotides, the CDR3 is TGTGCCAGCAGAGTAGGCGGGATCTACGAGCAGTACTTC. Translating gives CASRVGGIYEQYF. V usage is TRBV21-1 and J usage is TRBJ2-7; TRBD2 is the table's D call and was not checked against the DNA. TRBV21-1 is termed a pseudogene. The length of the CDR3 is 13 residues.

This clone was counted a single time. The chain has TRBV6-1 and TRBJ2-2; TRBD2 matches 8 bases. J lost 3 bases, V lost 1 base, and 1 base had no gene match. This CDR3 has 15 residues. Germline loops: CDR1 MNHNS, CDR2 SASEGT. The CDR3 is CASSEEAGDTGELFF. CDR3 coding DNA: TGTGCCAGCAGTGAAGAAGCGGGAGACACCGGGGAGCTGTTTTTT.

The chain links TRBV29-1 to TRBJ2-2, with a tentative D call TRBD1 (7 bases). The CDR3 has 16 amino acids. The V end was cut by 3 bases, the J end by 5 bases, with 19 bases between. Germline CDR1 and CDR2: SQVTM and ANQGSEA. In nucleotides, the CDR3 is TGCAGCGTTGATGCGGGCAGGGGGGCGCTAACCGGGGAGCTGTTTTTT. Its protein product is CSVDAGRGALTGELFF.

This rearrangement joins TRBV27 to TRBJ2-1; TRBD2 is a possible D gene (5 bases). The ends were cut back, 5 bases at V and 3 bases at J, with 14 bases in the middle. Germline V CDR1 and CDR2: MNHEY, SMNVEV (reference sequence). The CDR3 sequence is 15 residues long. CDR3 bases: TGTGCCAGCAGTCCCTTCGGACTTAACTACAATGAGCAGTTCTTC. Translation gives CASSPFGLNYNEQFF.

V and J are TRBV3-1 (or the pseudogene TRBV3-2) and TRBJ2-5; no clear D. This CDR3 has 14 residues. Trimming pared 2 bases from V and 5 bases from J, leaving 12 bases between. CDR1 and CDR2 (germline): LGHDT, YNNKEL (reference sequence). The CDR3 DNA sequence: TGTGCCAGCAGCCAACGGGTAGATGCGGAGACCCAGTACTTC. It yields the protein CASSQRVDAETQYF.

This chain uses TRBV30 with TRBJ1-6, with 8 bases matching TRBD1. The CDR3 length is 14 residues. Looked up from germline, CDR1 is GTSNPN and CDR2 is SVGIG (reference sequence). Trimming removed 6 bases from V and 7 bases from J; junction bases left unmatched: 8. The CDR3 coding sequence is TGTGCCTGCTACCTCGGACAGGGAAATTCACCCCTCCACTTT. It yields the protein CACYLGQGNSPLHF.

The chain is built from TRBV5-4 and TRBJ1-3; 8 bases are a match to TRBD1. The CDR3 is 14 amino acids. The ends lost 4 bases at V and 3 bases at J; junction bases unmatched: 3. Germline lookup yields CDR1 SGHNT and CDR2 YYREEE (reference sequence). CDR3 protein: CASSPTGDGNTIYF. The CDR3 DNA sequence: TGTGCCAGCAGCCCGACAGGGGATGGAAACACCATATATTTT.

The chain combines TRBV27 with TRBJ1-1; tentative D call: TRBD1 (5 bases). This CDR3 is 15 amino acids long. Trimming cost V 5 bases and J 8 bases, with 21 bases left between them. CDR1 and CDR2 from the germline V gene are MNHEY and SMNVEV (reference sequence). The CDR3 loop is CASSTITKLDREAFF. CDR3 DNA sequence: TGTGCCAGCAGTACCATCACGAAGCTAGACAGAGAAGCTTTCTTT.

The chain links TRBV7-2 to TRBJ1-2; 8 nucleotides match TRBD1. The CDR3 is 15 amino acids. V shed 4 bases and J 7 bases; nucleotides not matched to a gene: 11. CDR1 is SGHTA, CDR2 FQGNSA, per germline. CDR3 bases: TGTGCCAGCAGCTCCCGACAGGGGCGTTTAGGTGGCTACACCTTC. Translated, it gives CASSSRQGRLGGYTF. Full variable domain (remainder filled in from reference TRBV7-2 and TRBJ1-2): GAGVSQSPSNKVTEKGKDVELRCDPISGHTALYWYRQSLGQGLEFLIYFQGNSAPDKSGLPSDRFSAERTGGSVSTLTIQRTQQEDSAVYLCASSSRQGRLGGYTFGSGTRLTVV.

The chain joins TRBV30 to TRBJ1-1; D remains unclear. V shed 3 bases and J shed 4 bases, with 12 bases lying between them. In germline, CDR1 is GTSNPN, CDR2 SVGIG (reference sequence). This CDR3 has 13 amino acids. The CDR3 DNA is TGTGCCTGGAGATTCCGGGAGATCACTGAAGCTTTCTTT. Its protein is CAWRFREITEAFF.

The chain employs TRBV5-1 and TRBJ2-1; 7 nucleotides line up with TRBD2. Trimming at V came to 0 bases and at J to 0 bases, leaving 9 bases not matched to a gene. The CDR3 has 18 residues. Germline V lookup: CDR1 SGHRS, CDR2 YFSETQ. The CDR3, as DNA: TGCGCCAGCAGCTTGGCCGGGGGAGGGCCAAGCTCCTACAATGAGCAGTTCTTC. Protein product: CASSLAGGGPSSYNEQFF.

V gene TRBV2 combines with J gene TRBJ2-1; TRBD2 is a possible D gene (6 bases). CDR3 length equals 14 residues. V was shortened by 10 bases and J by 0 bases, with 13 bases between the two germline ends. Germline CDR1 reads SNHLY; CDR2 reads FYNNEI. The CDR3: CATTLGGSYNEQFF. CDR3 in DNA: TGTGCCACCACCTTGGGGGGCTCCTACAATGAGCAGTTCTTC.

This clone was found a few times. CDR3 protein: CAWSVGSGRANEQFF. The DNA for the CDR3 is TGTGCCTGGAGTGTAGGTAGCGGGAGGGCCAATGAGCAGTTCTTC. This sequence joins TRBV30 and TRBJ2-1, with 11 nucleotides matching TRBD2. Germline trimming cut 0 bases from V and 6 bases from J; bases unmatched to any gene: 4. Germline values: CDR1 GTSNPN, CDR2 SVGIG (reference sequence). The CDR3 spans 15 residues.

V is TRBV28 and J is TRBJ1-5; D is ambiguous. Per the germline V gene, CDR1 is MDHEN and CDR2 is SYDVKM. Trimming removed 3 bases at V and 4 bases at J, with 13 bases between. The CDR3 is made up of 15 amino acids. The CDR3 protein is CASSLEVALNQPQHF. CDR3 in DNA: TGTGCCAGCAGTTTGGAGGTGGCCTTAAATCAGCCCCAGCATTTT.

Note on this clone: Other DNA sequences in this specimen translate into the identical CDR3. The V gene is TRBV14, the J gene TRBJ2-2, with unresolved D. The CDR3 runs to 13 residues. Trimming cost V 4 bases and J 4 bases, with 7 bases left between them. Per the germline V gene, CDR1 is SGHDN and CDR2 is FVKESK. The chain's CDR3 is CASSRHPTGELFF. Written as DNA, the CDR3 is TGTGCCAGCAGCCGACATCCCACCGGGGAGCTGTTTTTT.

V is TRBV6-4 and J is TRBJ1-6; 7 nucleotides agree with TRBD1. CDR1 and CDR2 (germline): MRHNA, SNTAGT. The CDR3 covers 12 residues. V shed 8 bases, J shed 9 bases, and the junction held 4 bases outside the gene matches. The CDR3 here is CASGDSSSPLHF. The CDR3 DNA is TGTGCCAGCGGGGACAGTTCTTCACCCCTCCACTTT.

V is TRBV19 and J is TRBJ1-1; a possible D gene is TRBD1 (5 bases). V lost 5 bases and J 4 bases, leaving 11 bases between the germline ends. The germline V gene has CDR1 LNHDA and CDR2 SQIVND (reference sequence). The CDR3 loop spans 13 amino acids. In DNA form, the CDR3 reads TGTGCCAGTAGTGATAGGGGAGGCACTGAAGCTTTCTTT. Translating gives CASSDRGGTEAFF.

V is TRBV12-2 and J is TRBJ1-4. TRBV12-2 is reported as a pseudogene. The CDR3 covers 18 residues. The CDR3 loop reads CASRLGERPQGRDEKLFF. The CDR3 bases are TGTGCAAGTCGCTTAGGGGAGAGACCCCAAGGGAGGGATGAAAAACTGTTTTTT.

The chain carries TRBV7-2 and TRBJ1-1; a possible D gene is TRBD1 (6 bases). Looked up from germline, CDR1 is SGHTA and CDR2 is FQGNSA. This CDR3 has 14 amino acids. The V end was cut by 6 bases, the J end by 7 bases, with 18 bases between. In nucleotides, the CDR3 is TGTGCCAGCAGTCGTCAGGGGTTGGGGTATGAAGCTTTCTTT. Translated: CASSRQGLGYEAFF.

The CDR3 loop is CATSRDGGQYNEQFF. The DNA of the CDR3 is TGTGCCACCAGCAGAGATGGGGGCCAGTACAATGAGCAGTTCTTC. J is TRBJ2-1 and V is TRBV15; D may be TRBD1 (6 bases). The V end lost 0 bases, the J end lost 4 bases, and 10 bases lay between the germline ends. Germline V lookup: CDR1 LNHNV, CDR2 YYDKDF (reference sequence). This CDR3 has 15 residues.

This sequence joins TRBV5-5 and TRBJ2-1, with 8 bases identical to TRBD1. The V and J ends lost 3 bases and 1 base, in that order; junction bases with no gene match: 3. The CDR3 covers 15 residues. Germline values: CDR1 SGHKS, CDR2 YYEKEE (reference sequence). The CDR3 nucleotides are TGTGCCAGCAGCTACACAGGGGGATCCTACAATGAGCAGTTCTTC. Protein: CASSYTGGSYNEQFF. Full variable domain (missing parts from reference TRBV5-5 and TRBJ2-1): DAGVTQSPTHLIKTRGQQVTLRCSPISGHKSVSWYQQVLGQGPQFIFQYYEKEERGRGNFPDRFSARQFPNYSSELNVNALLLGDSALYLCASSYTGGSYNEQFFGPGTRLTVL.

The chain employs TRBV5-4 and TRBJ2-3; D gene ambiguous. The CDR3 length is 14 residues. Trimming took 0 bases from V and 2 from J, leaving 7 bases between them. Germline V CDR1 and CDR2: SGHNT, YYREEE (reference sequence). CDR3 protein: CASSLDLDTDTQYF. CDR3 nucleotide sequence: TGTGCCAGCAGCTTGGATCTAGACACAGATACGCAGTATTTT.

This rearrangement joins TRBV18 to TRBJ2-3; D call uncertain. Per germline, CDR1 KGHSH and CDR2 LQKENI. With 4 bases removed from V and 0 bases from J, the gap between germline ends came to 11 bases. The CDR3 length is 15 residues. In DNA, the CDR3 is TGTGCCAGCTCACGTAGTGCTCCTAGCACAGATACGCAGTATTTT. Encoded protein: CASSRSAPSTDTQYF.

This sequence joins TRBV6-5 and TRBJ2-3, with TRBD2 matching over 12 bases. Germline assignment: CDR1 MNHEY and CDR2 SVGAGI. Unmatched junction bases numbered 4, after V lost 1 base and J lost 5 bases. The CDR3 is made up of 16 amino acids. CDR3 nucleotide sequence: TGTGCCAGCAGTTACTGGACTAGCGGGGCGGGAGATACGCAGTATTTT. This gives the protein CASSYWTSGAGDTQYF.

The chain combines TRBV19 with TRBJ2-1, with D perhaps TRBD2 (7 bases). This CDR3 comprises 14 residues. Trimming stripped 6 bases from V and 7 bases from J, with 16 bases between. CDR1 is LNHDA and CDR2 is SQIVND in the germline V gene (reference sequence). CDR3 DNA sequence: TGTGCCAGTAGCCCTGGGGGGGCCTGGAATGAGCAGTTCTTC. Encoded protein: CASSPGGAWNEQFF.